This TCR beta chain was identified during a study of shared clonotypes between healthy human individuals. The CDR3 is 16 amino acids. Looked up from germline, CDR1 is SSHAT and CDR2 is FNYEAQ (reference sequence). In regard to this clone: The antigen is not known. The junction departs from the called germline gene at one end, perhaps through a read error.

Study-level points and caveats: Even with large depth, rarefaction showed that sorted-subset sequencing was incomplete.

Naive CD8 cells lacked CD45RO, underwent positive selection for CCR7 and left out terminally differentiated effector memory CD45RA+ cells. TCRdb keeps only in-frame clones here, not all; method: immunoSEQ multiplex PCR. The sample carries 550,000 to 750,000 clones, 92% recorded once. This TCR derives from a man aged 25 to 40 in good health. This chain uses TRBV7-7 with TRBJ2-3, with D perhaps matching TRBD2 (5 bases). Material for sequencing was naive CD8+ T cells sorted from blood. In DNA, the CDR3 is TGTGCTAGCAGCTTAACGGACTGGGGTAGGACAGATACGCAGTATTTT. It encodes CASSLTDWGRTDTQYF.